The 9 T cell receptor beta chains below were found in one sample sequenced in a study of blood T cells in healthy people across ages. Then a second PCR, running about 7 to 11 cycles, was carried out with a sample-barcoded 5' primer and a J-beta primer mix. A single record per CDR3 protein comes from TCRdb applying MiXCR to the 5' RACE reads. The data hold 550,000 to 800,000 distinct CDR3 sequences, with 32% observed a single time. What was sequenced was blood. These receptors all stem from a woman aged 80 or over in good health.

This clonotype came up many times. A read error may be the cause here, since a much bigger clone is one base away. CDR3 nucleotide sequence: TGCAGTGCTAGTACCCCCAGGGGGTGGGACACAGATACGCAGTATTTT. It translates to CSASTPRGWDTDTQYF. This chain links TRBV20-1 with TRBJ2-3, with TRBD1 matching over 7 bases. The V gene's germline CDR1 is DFQATT and CDR2 SNEGSKA (reference sequence). There are 16 residues in the CDR3. With 3 bases clipped from V and 2 bases from J, the junction kept 11 bases outside the gene matches.

This clonotype was counted many times. The chain joins TRBV20-1 to TRBJ2-3, with 7 positions matching TRBD2. The V gene's germline CDR1 is DFQATT and CDR2 SNEGSKA (reference sequence). This CDR3 is 14 amino acids long. V lost 6 bases to trimming and J lost 1 base; unmatched junction nucleotides: 7. The CDR3 DNA is TGCAGTGCCGAAGGACTAGGGCGCACAGATACGCAGTATTTT. Translated, it gives CSAEGLGRTDTQYF.

Regarding this clonotype: A much larger clone lies a single base off, so this may be a read error. CDR3 protein: CASSSDTGQGETQFF. CDR3 nucleotide sequence: TGTGCCAGCAGTTCCGATACCGGACAGGGAGAGACCCAGTTCTTC. V usage is TRBV12-3 or TRBV12-4 and J usage is TRBJ2-1; 8 bases agree with TRBD1. The ends lost 4 bases at V and 13 bases at J; junction bases unmatched: 15. The CDR3 consists of 15 residues.

This clonotype occurred many times. The chain links TRBV27 to TRBJ1-2; 7 bases line up with TRBD1. The CDR3 contains 14 residues. J lost 8 bases, V lost 5 bases, and 11 bases had no gene match. The germline CDR1 and CDR2 sequences are MNHEY and SMNVEV (reference sequence). CDR3 in amino acids: CASSPETGRDGYTF. Here the CDR3 DNA reads TGTGCCAGCAGTCCAGAGACAGGGAGAGACGGCTACACCTTC.

This clonotype showed up just a few times. The V and J genes are TRBV6-6 and TRBJ1-2; TRBD1 matches 10 bases. Germline loops: CDR1 MNHNY, CDR2 SVGAGI (reference sequence). V was pared by 0 bases and J by 5 bases, with 6 bases of the junction left unmatched. The CDR3 has 16 residues. The CDR3 reads CASSYSGQGSGYGYTF. The DNA for the CDR3 is TGTGCCAGCAGTTACTCGGGACAGGGGTCGGGGTATGGCTACACCTTC.

V usage is TRBV27 and J usage is TRBJ2-7; the match to TRBD1 covers 9 bases. Germline CDR1 is MNHEY and CDR2 is SMNVEV (reference sequence). The junction had 9 bases not matched to a gene; V was cut back by 7 bases and J by 2 bases. The CDR3 contains 15 residues. CDR3 sequence reads: CASMFVGTGTYEQYF. In nucleotides, the CDR3 is TGTGCCAGCATGTTCGTCGGGACAGGGACCTACGAGCAGTACTTC.

Only a few counts were recorded for this clonotype. J is TRBJ1-5 and V is TRBV19; 9 nucleotides line up with TRBD1. The V gene end was trimmed by 9 bases and the J gene end by 0 bases; junction bases not matched to a gene: 6. The CDR3 totals 15 residues. CDR1 is LNHDA, CDR2 SQIVND, per germline (reference sequence). The CDR3 DNA reads TGTGCCAGCACGGGACAGGGCACTAGCAATCAGCCCCAGCATTTT. As protein: CASTGQGTSNQPQHF.

This clonotype was picked up a small number of times. The chain recombines TRBV12-3 or TRBV12-4 with TRBJ1-5, with TRBD1 as a possible D gene (5 bases). This CDR3 is built from 15 residues. Trimming took 6 bases from V and 7 from J, leaving 19 bases between them. For the CDR3, the DNA is TGTGCCAGCAGACTAGCCGCGGGGGGAAGACAGCCCCAGCATTTT. Its protein is CASRLAAGGRQPQHF.

In its sample, this clonotype was seen a few times. The chain joins TRBV5-6 to TRBJ1-2; no firm D call. CDR3 length: 14 amino acids. Trimming took 5 bases from V and 6 from J, leaving 17 bases between them. From germline, CDR1 is SGHDT and CDR2 YYEEEE. CDR3 sequence (DNA): TGTGCCAGCAGTGGACGCTCCCCGATGGATGGCTACACCTTC. Its translation: CASSGRSPMDGYTF.